These 27 T cell receptor beta chains were all obtained from the same sample, sequenced in a study of T cell changes during pregnancy in multiple sclerosis. The method was immunoSEQ multiplex PCR; TCRdb's version includes in-frame clones alone and lacks a portion of them. The sample lists 90,000 to 120,000 clones, about 90% occurring once. The input for sequencing was peripheral blood, taken in the third trimester of pregnancy. The receptors shown here come from a female donor in good health, enrolled as a control in a pregnancy study.

The genes are TRBV6-5 and TRBJ2-7, with 11 bases aligning to TRBD2. Germline assignment: CDR1 MNHEY and CDR2 SVGAGI. The CDR3 contains 14 residues. The J segment lost 1 base and the V segment lost 7 bases, leaving 3 bases of the junction unmatched. The CDR3 coding sequence is TGTGCCAGCAAGGGGACTAGCGGTTCCTACGAGCAGTACTTC. It codes for CASKGTSGSYEQYF.

This clone was recorded once. This sequence joins TRBV9 and TRBJ2-3, with 9 bases lining up with TRBD2. The V and J ends lost 6 bases and 3 bases, in that order; junction bases with no gene match: 5. The CDR3 consists of 14 residues. Per the germline V gene, CDR1 is SGDLS and CDR2 is YYNGEE. The CDR3 here is CASNGLAKTDTQYF. The CDR3 coding sequence is TGTGCCAGCAATGGACTAGCGAAGACAGATACGCAGTATTTT.

The chain links TRBV11-3 to TRBJ2-7; maybe TRBD1 (6 bases). V lost 1 base and J lost 3, with 13 bases in between. The germline gives CDR1 SGHNT, CDR2 YENEEA. The CDR3 has 15 residues. The CDR3 DNA follows: TGTGCCAGCAGCTTAGTCGCAGGGGCCCACTACGAGCAGTACTTC. Protein: CASSLVAGAHYEQYF.

The rearrangement links TRBV7-9 to TRBJ1-1, with 9 bases aligning to TRBD1. Germline values: CDR1 SEHNR, CDR2 FQNEAQ (reference sequence). CDR3 length: 14 residues. J lost 5 bases, V lost 5 bases, and 6 bases had no gene match. CDR3 sequence reads: CASSRGTGHTEAFF. The CDR3 DNA reads TGTGCCAGCAGCCGCGGGACAGGGCATACTGAAGCTTTCTTT. Drawing the rest from reference TRBV7-9 and TRBJ1-1, the complete variable domain is DTGVSQNPRHKITKRGQNVTFRCDPISEHNRLYWYRQTLGQGPEFLTYFQNEAQLEKSRLLSDRFSAERPKGSFSTLEIQRTEQGDSAMYLCASSRGTGHTEAFFGQGTRLTVV.

The rearrangement joins TRBV23-1 to TRBJ1-4, with D hard to call. TRBV23-1 is marked as an open reading frame, function uncertain. Trimming pared 3 bases from V and 0 bases from J, leaving 14 bases between. This CDR3 region has 17 residues. This CDR3 is CASSQWSSGATNEKLFF. Here the CDR3 DNA reads TGCGCCAGCAGTCAGTGGAGCTCGGGTGCAACTAATGAAAAACTGTTTTTT.

The chain has TRBV27 and TRBJ1-2; possible D gene TRBD1, 6 bases. Trimming removed 4 bases at V and 7 bases at J, with 19 bases between. Germline assignment: CDR1 MNHEY and CDR2 SMNVEV (reference sequence). The CDR3 covers 15 residues. The CDR3 is CASSYSPGTLSGYTF. DNA for the CDR3: TGTGCCAGCAGTTATTCCCCCGGGACACTCTCTGGCTACACCTTC.

The V and J genes are TRBV14 and TRBJ1-1; 7 bases line up with TRBD1. V trimming: 4 bases; J trimming: 1 base; junction bases outside the gene matches: 6. The CDR3 contains 15 residues. Per the germline V gene, CDR1 is SGHDN and CDR2 is FVKESK. In nucleotides, the CDR3 is TGTGCCAGCAGCCCGACAGGGCGTAAGAACACTGAAGCTTTCTTT. As protein: CASSPTGRKNTEAFF.

V gene TRBV5-1 combines with J gene TRBJ1-1; 7 bases are a match to TRBD1. V shed 2 bases, J shed 1 base, and the junction held 5 bases outside the gene matches. CDR3 size: 15 residues. Per germline, CDR1 SGHRS and CDR2 YFSETQ. In DNA form, the CDR3 reads TGCGCCAGCAGCTTAAGGGGGCATAGGAACACTGAAGCTTTCTTT. It encodes CASSLRGHRNTEAFF. Full variable domain (remainder filled in from reference TRBV5-1 and TRBJ1-1): KAGVTQTPRYLIKTRGQQVTLSCSPISGHRSVSWYQQTPGQGLQFLFEYFSETQRNKGNFPGRFSGRQFSNSRSEMNVSTLELGDSALYLCASSLRGHRNTEAFFGQGTRLTVV.

This sequence joins TRBV2 and TRBJ2-2; D possibly corresponds to TRBD1 (5 bases). The length of the CDR3 is 14 residues. The V end was cut by 4 bases, the J end by 2 bases, with 8 bases between. Germline assignment: CDR1 SNHLY and CDR2 FYNNEI. The CDR3 DNA follows: TGTGCCAGCAGTGGGCAGGGTAACACCGGGGAGCTGTTTTTT. Protein product: CASSGQGNTGELFF.

The chain carries TRBV6-6 and TRBJ1-1; D might be TRBD1 (5 bases). The CDR3 contains 15 residues. V gave up 0 bases and J gave up 2 bases, with 10 bases separating them. The germline V gene has CDR1 MNHNY and CDR2 SVGAGI (reference sequence). The DNA for the CDR3 is TGTGCCAGCAGTTACTCGCGGGGGTTAAACACTGAAGCTTTCTTT. Its translation is CASSYSRGLNTEAFF.

This clone turned up a few times. This sequence joins TRBV6-5 and TRBJ1-2; no clear D. Germline CDR1 is MNHEY and CDR2 is SVGAGI. V was trimmed by 0 bases and J by 3 bases, leaving 8 bases between them. This CDR3 has 14 amino acids. CDR3 sequence: CASSYSMQDYGYTF. The CDR3 DNA reads as TGTGCCAGCAGTTACTCTATGCAGGACTATGGCTACACCTTC.

The chain employs TRBV27 and TRBJ2-5; D not certain. Germline values: CDR1 MNHEY, CDR2 SMNVEV (reference sequence). V gave up 2 bases and J gave up 5 bases, with 3 bases separating them. This CDR3 has 11 residues. The DNA for the CDR3 is TGTGCCAGCAGTTTAGGCGAGACCCAGTACTTC. Protein: CASSLGETQYF.

The gene calls are TRBV11-2 and TRBJ2-2; 7 bases align to TRBD1. After removal of 6 bases from V and 5 bases from J, the junction contained 9 bases not matched to a gene. Germline V gene data show CDR1 as SGHAT and CDR2 as FQNNGV. The CDR3 spans 15 residues. CDR3 in amino acids: CASRVTGSGTGELFF. DNA of the CDR3: TGTGCCAGCAGGGTGACAGGGTCGGGAACCGGGGAGCTGTTTTTT.

The chain recombines TRBV6-5 with TRBJ2-5; tentative D call: TRBD1 (6 bases). In germline, CDR1 is MNHEY, CDR2 SVGAGI. This CDR3 is 15 amino acids long. The V and J ends lost 5 bases and 4 bases respectively, with 17 bases between them. CDR3 loop: CASSQGGGKRETQYF. The DNA for the CDR3 is TGTGCCAGCAGTCAAGGGGGTGGGAAAAGAGAGACCCAGTACTTC.

This chain uses TRBV4-1 with TRBJ2-5; 9 nucleotides agree with TRBD2. This CDR3 has 16 residues. Per germline, CDR1 MGHRA and CDR2 YSYEKL. Germline trimming cut 5 bases from V and 5 bases from J; bases unmatched to any gene: 12. The CDR3 nucleotides read TGCGCCAGCAGCTCTGGGACTAGCCTACTGGTGGAGACCCAGTACTTC. Residues: CASSSGTSLLVETQYF.

The J gene is TRBJ1-1, the V gene TRBV9; a possible D gene is TRBD1 (5 bases). The CDR3 length is 14 residues. Germline V gene data show CDR1 as SGDLS and CDR2 as YYNGEE. Deletions cut 4 bases from V and 0 bases from J, with 10 bases between. The CDR3 nucleotides read TGTGCCAGCAGCCATGGGGGGATGAACACTGAAGCTTTCTTT. This translates into CASSHGGMNTEAFF.

The chain has TRBV9 and TRBJ2-5; D ambiguous. The germline V gene has CDR1 SGDLS and CDR2 YYNGEE. Trimming cost V 0 bases and J 2 bases, with 11 bases left between them. This CDR3 has 15 residues. The CDR3 protein is CASSVGVSLQETQYF. CDR3 nucleotide sequence: TGTGCCAGCAGCGTAGGGGTTAGCCTACAAGAGACCCAGTACTTC.

The chain uses TRBV9 and TRBJ2-5; TRBD2 agrees at 11 bases. V dropped 0 bases and J dropped 5; count of bases not matched to a gene: 6. The CDR3 has 16 amino acids. Germline values: CDR1 SGDLS, CDR2 YYNGEE. The CDR3 is CASSVASGGPGETQYF. DNA of the CDR3: TGTGCCAGCAGCGTAGCTAGCGGGGGGCCGGGGGAGACCCAGTACTTC. The full variable domain, completed using reference TRBV9 and TRBJ2-5, is DSGVTQTPKHLITATGQRVTLRCSPRSGDLSVYWYQQSLDQGLQFLIQYYNGEERAKGNILERFSAQQFPDLHSELNLSSLELGDSALYFCASSVASGGPGETQYFGPGTRLLVL.

This clone was counted once. V usage is TRBV13 and J usage is TRBJ2-2; possibly TRBD1 for D (6 bases). This CDR3 has 17 amino acids. CDR1 and CDR2 (germline): PRHDT, FYEKMQ (reference sequence). V was trimmed by 5 bases and J by 3 bases, leaving 19 bases between them. The CDR3 coding sequence is TGTGCCAGCAGCCCACAAGAGGGACAAGAGTACACCGGGGAGCTGTTTTTT. Amino acid sequence: CASSPQEGQEYTGELFF. Filled out from reference TRBV13 and TRBJ2-2, the complete variable domain reads AAGVIQSPRHLIKEKRETATLKCYPIPRHDTVYWYQQGPGQDPQFLISFYEKMQSDKGSIPDRFSAQQFSDYHSELNMSSLELGDSALYFCASSPQEGQEYTGELFFGEGSRLTVL.

The genes are TRBV6-5 and TRBJ2-3; D might be TRBD2 (6 bases). This CDR3 has 12 residues. Trimming removed 4 bases from V and 5 bases from J, with 7 bases in between. Germline V gene data show CDR1 as MNHEY and CDR2 as SVGAGI. CDR3 sequence: CASSLEGDTQYF. As DNA, the CDR3 is TGTGCCAGCAGTTTGGAGGGAGATACGCAGTATTTT.

The rearrangement links TRBV19 to TRBJ2-7; D may be TRBD1 (6 bases). Trimming cost V 4 bases and J 0 bases, with 13 bases left between them. CDR1 and CDR2 (germline): LNHDA, SQIVND (reference sequence). The CDR3 length is 15 residues. In DNA form, the CDR3 reads TGTGCCAGTAGTAGCAGGACAGATAGCTCCTACGAGCAGTACTTC. Its translation: CASSSRTDSSYEQYF.

The chain has TRBV10-1 and TRBJ1-4; 9 bases are shared with TRBD1. The trim removed 8 bases at V and 4 bases at J, leaving 17 bases unmatched. The CDR3 is made up of 18 amino acids. Per germline, CDR1 WNHNN and CDR2 SYGVQD (reference sequence). CDR3 sequence (DNA): TGCGCCAGCGGAATCCCCCGGGACAGGGCGGCCATTAATGAAAAACTGTTTTTT. Translating it yields CASGIPRDRAAINEKLFF.

Comment on this clone: Other DNA sequences within the sample encode an identical CDR3. The genes are TRBV27 and TRBJ2-5; 12 bases are shared with TRBD2. This CDR3 has 16 residues. Germline V gene data show CDR1 as MNHEY and CDR2 as SMNVEV (reference sequence). The ends lost 6 bases at V and 5 bases at J; junction bases unmatched: 10. The CDR3, as DNA: TGTGCCAGCAGGCGACTAGCGGGGGCCCTCAGGGAGACCCAGTACTTC. It codes for CASRRLAGALRETQYF.

The gene calls are TRBV19 and TRBJ1-4, with 8 nucleotides matching TRBD1. CDR1 LNHDA and CDR2 SQIVND come from the germline V gene (reference sequence). The CDR3 extends over 14 amino acids. V lost 9 bases, J lost 10 bases, and 13 bases stayed unmatched. In DNA form, the CDR3 reads TGTGCCAGAGTCCAGGGGGCGGCAAGTGGAAAACTGTTTTTT. Translated, it gives CARVQGAASGKLFF.

The CDR3 loop reads CASTWAAAGHSQFF. The CDR3 coding sequence is TGTGCCAGCACATGGGCGGCCGCAGGACATTCTCAGTTCTTC. The chain couples TRBV11-3 to TRBJ2-1; the D gene is possibly TRBD1 (5 bases). Germline V gives CDR1 SGHNT, CDR2 YENEEA. Between the trimmed V and J ends, which lost 7 bases and 13 bases, there was a span of 23 bases. The CDR3 has 14 amino acids.

The chain employs TRBV19 and TRBJ2-3; D perhaps matches TRBD2 (6 bases). In germline, CDR1 is LNHDA, CDR2 SQIVND (reference sequence). The CDR3 covers 15 residues. The V and J ends lost 7 bases and 6 bases respectively, with 20 bases between them. The CDR3: CASKGRRVLWDTQYF. The CDR3 DNA reads TGTGCCAGTAAAGGGAGGAGGGTTCTTTGGGATACGCAGTATTTT.

This chain connects TRBV2 to TRBJ2-1, with 8 bases fitting TRBD2. Germline CDR1 and CDR2: SNHLY and FYNNEI. V gave up 5 bases and J gave up 2 bases; unmatched junction bases: 8. This CDR3 is 16 amino acids long. For the CDR3, the DNA is TGTGCCAGCAGTTGGGGTCGGGGGGGAACCTACAATGAGCAGTTCTTC. Its protein is CASSWGRGGTYNEQFF.